Sequencing of this TCR beta chain was carried out in a study of blood T cells in healthy people across ages. The second PCR ran about 6 to 12 cycles with a sample-barcoded 5' primer and J-beta primers. TCRdb processed the 5' RACE reads anew with MiXCR; each CDR3 protein has one entry. The sample records about 640,000 distinct CDR3 sequences, approximately 50% being singletons. After removal of 6 bases from V and 9 bases from J, the junction contained 12 bases not matched to a gene. The CDR3 totals 14 residues. The V gene's germline CDR1 is DFQATT and CDR2 SNEGSKA (reference sequence). Each donor supplied roughly 10 milliliters of peripheral blood.

This TCR came from a man aged 55 to 70 in good health. Sample: blood. This chain connects TRBV20-1 to TRBJ2-1; the match to TRBD2 covers 9 bases. The CDR3 spells CSAPLAGSRGEQFF. As DNA, the CDR3 is TGCAGTGCCCCCCTAGCGGGGAGTCGGGGTGAGCAGTTCTTC.